This T cell receptor beta chain originates from a study of technical replicates of blood from several donors. TCRdb keeps only in-frame clones here, not all; method: immunoSEQ multiplex PCR. The repertoire holds tens of thousands of clones, approximately 93% seen once, with 0.37% in the top ten. The germline CDR1 and CDR2 sequences are SGHRS and YFSETQ. V lost 0 bases and J 5 bases, leaving 10 bases between the germline ends. The CDR3 spans 14 residues. The sequenced sample was T cells isolated from PBMCs. The genes are TRBV5-1 and TRBJ2-3; D perhaps matches TRBD2 (6 bases). This TCR came from a human donor in good health. CDR3: CASSLGGMRDTQYF. CDR3 DNA: TGCGCCAGCAGCTTGGGCGGGATGAGAGATACGCAGTATTTT.